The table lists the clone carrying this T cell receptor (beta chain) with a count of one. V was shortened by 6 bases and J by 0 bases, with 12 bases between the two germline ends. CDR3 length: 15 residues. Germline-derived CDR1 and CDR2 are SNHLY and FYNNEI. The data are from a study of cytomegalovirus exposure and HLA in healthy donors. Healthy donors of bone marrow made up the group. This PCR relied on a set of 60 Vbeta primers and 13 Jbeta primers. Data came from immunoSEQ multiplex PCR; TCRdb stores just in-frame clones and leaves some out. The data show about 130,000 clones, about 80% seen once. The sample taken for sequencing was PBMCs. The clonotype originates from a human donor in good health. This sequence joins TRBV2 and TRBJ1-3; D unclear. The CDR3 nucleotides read TGTGCCAGCAGATTTACCACTAGCTCTGGAAACACCATATATTTT. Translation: CASRFTTSSGNTIYF.